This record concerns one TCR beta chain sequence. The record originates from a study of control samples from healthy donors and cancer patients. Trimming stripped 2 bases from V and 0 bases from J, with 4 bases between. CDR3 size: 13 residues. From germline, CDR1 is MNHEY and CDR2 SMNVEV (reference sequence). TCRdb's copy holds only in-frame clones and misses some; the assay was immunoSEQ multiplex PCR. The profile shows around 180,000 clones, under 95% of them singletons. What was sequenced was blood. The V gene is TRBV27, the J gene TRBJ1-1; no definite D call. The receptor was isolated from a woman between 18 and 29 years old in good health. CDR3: CASSLQLNTEAFF. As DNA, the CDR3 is TGTGCCAGCAGTTTACAGCTGAACACTGAAGCTTTCTTT.